This T cell receptor beta chain was profiled in a study of T cell repertoires in cytomegalovirus infection. As for the study in general: An indication of both CMV infection and matching HLA type came from public TCR beta signatures. Whole-study results and caveats: Using cumulative public TCR beta family frequency, the authors identified those who carried CMV together with the relevant HLA. Clonotypes of TCR beta that were HLA-C-restricted and CMV-specific dominated the ex vivo response.

MiXCR, applied by TCRdb to the reads, yields one record per CDR3 protein. The sample consists of 200,000 to 300,000 distinct CDR3 sequences, 9% to 15% of them appearing once. The V gene's germline CDR1 is ENHRY and CDR2 SYGVKD. The CDR3 extends over 15 amino acids. V lost 5 bases to trimming and J lost 2 bases; unmatched junction nucleotides: 6. This clonotype was recorded a few times. Its target is not known. V gene TRBV10-3 combines with J gene TRBJ2-3; 8 bases are a match to TRBD1. The clonotype was recovered from a human donor in good health (CMV status not recorded). Some clones in this sample may be carry-over from other donors' samples. Sequencing was done on a sample of PBMCs. The CDR3 DNA sequence: TGTGCCATCAGTCTAGACAGGGGCGACACAGATACGCAGTATTTT. This gives the protein CAISLDRGDTDTQYF.